The rows below give T cell receptor beta chains drawn from one sample of a study of long-term antiretroviral therapy in people with HIV. The method was immunoSEQ multiplex PCR; TCRdb's version includes in-frame clones alone and lacks a portion of them. The table lists 17,000 or so clones, roughly 95% of them singletons. The sample consisted of unsorted PBMCs, taken 10.4 years after starting antiretroviral therapy. These receptors were taken from a man aged 30 to 39 with HIV. Both conserved end residues are part of each CDR3. Fields, in order: CDR3 protein, D gene, V gene, J gene. A D gene is named only where the DNA matches it firmly.

cdr3_aa: CASSPRQGPYEQYF
d_call: TRBD1
v_call: TRBV5-1
j_call: TRBJ2-7

cdr3_aa: CASRPQGFGNTIYF
d_call: .
v_call: TRBV6-6
j_call: TRBJ1-3

cdr3_aa: CASSRRSVGNTIYF
d_call: .
v_call: TRBV6-1
j_call: TRBJ1-3

cdr3_aa: CASSLKWGVLTEAFF
d_call: .
v_call: TRBV5-6
j_call: TRBJ1-1

cdr3_aa: CASSWVAGSNEKLFF
d_call: .
v_call: TRBV5-4
j_call: TRBJ1-4

cdr3_aa: CASSLSGRAYEQYF
d_call: TRBD2
v_call: TRBV5-1
j_call: TRBJ2-7

cdr3_aa: CSGQLSSYNEQFF
d_call: .
v_call: TRBV29-1
j_call: TRBJ2-1

cdr3_aa: CASSPRGEKLFF
d_call: .
v_call: TRBV18
j_call: TRBJ1-4

cdr3_aa: CASSPADSPYEQYF
d_call: .
v_call: TRBV5-4
j_call: TRBJ2-7

cdr3_aa: CASSETPEGAEQYF
d_call: .
v_call: TRBV6-1
j_call: TRBJ2-7